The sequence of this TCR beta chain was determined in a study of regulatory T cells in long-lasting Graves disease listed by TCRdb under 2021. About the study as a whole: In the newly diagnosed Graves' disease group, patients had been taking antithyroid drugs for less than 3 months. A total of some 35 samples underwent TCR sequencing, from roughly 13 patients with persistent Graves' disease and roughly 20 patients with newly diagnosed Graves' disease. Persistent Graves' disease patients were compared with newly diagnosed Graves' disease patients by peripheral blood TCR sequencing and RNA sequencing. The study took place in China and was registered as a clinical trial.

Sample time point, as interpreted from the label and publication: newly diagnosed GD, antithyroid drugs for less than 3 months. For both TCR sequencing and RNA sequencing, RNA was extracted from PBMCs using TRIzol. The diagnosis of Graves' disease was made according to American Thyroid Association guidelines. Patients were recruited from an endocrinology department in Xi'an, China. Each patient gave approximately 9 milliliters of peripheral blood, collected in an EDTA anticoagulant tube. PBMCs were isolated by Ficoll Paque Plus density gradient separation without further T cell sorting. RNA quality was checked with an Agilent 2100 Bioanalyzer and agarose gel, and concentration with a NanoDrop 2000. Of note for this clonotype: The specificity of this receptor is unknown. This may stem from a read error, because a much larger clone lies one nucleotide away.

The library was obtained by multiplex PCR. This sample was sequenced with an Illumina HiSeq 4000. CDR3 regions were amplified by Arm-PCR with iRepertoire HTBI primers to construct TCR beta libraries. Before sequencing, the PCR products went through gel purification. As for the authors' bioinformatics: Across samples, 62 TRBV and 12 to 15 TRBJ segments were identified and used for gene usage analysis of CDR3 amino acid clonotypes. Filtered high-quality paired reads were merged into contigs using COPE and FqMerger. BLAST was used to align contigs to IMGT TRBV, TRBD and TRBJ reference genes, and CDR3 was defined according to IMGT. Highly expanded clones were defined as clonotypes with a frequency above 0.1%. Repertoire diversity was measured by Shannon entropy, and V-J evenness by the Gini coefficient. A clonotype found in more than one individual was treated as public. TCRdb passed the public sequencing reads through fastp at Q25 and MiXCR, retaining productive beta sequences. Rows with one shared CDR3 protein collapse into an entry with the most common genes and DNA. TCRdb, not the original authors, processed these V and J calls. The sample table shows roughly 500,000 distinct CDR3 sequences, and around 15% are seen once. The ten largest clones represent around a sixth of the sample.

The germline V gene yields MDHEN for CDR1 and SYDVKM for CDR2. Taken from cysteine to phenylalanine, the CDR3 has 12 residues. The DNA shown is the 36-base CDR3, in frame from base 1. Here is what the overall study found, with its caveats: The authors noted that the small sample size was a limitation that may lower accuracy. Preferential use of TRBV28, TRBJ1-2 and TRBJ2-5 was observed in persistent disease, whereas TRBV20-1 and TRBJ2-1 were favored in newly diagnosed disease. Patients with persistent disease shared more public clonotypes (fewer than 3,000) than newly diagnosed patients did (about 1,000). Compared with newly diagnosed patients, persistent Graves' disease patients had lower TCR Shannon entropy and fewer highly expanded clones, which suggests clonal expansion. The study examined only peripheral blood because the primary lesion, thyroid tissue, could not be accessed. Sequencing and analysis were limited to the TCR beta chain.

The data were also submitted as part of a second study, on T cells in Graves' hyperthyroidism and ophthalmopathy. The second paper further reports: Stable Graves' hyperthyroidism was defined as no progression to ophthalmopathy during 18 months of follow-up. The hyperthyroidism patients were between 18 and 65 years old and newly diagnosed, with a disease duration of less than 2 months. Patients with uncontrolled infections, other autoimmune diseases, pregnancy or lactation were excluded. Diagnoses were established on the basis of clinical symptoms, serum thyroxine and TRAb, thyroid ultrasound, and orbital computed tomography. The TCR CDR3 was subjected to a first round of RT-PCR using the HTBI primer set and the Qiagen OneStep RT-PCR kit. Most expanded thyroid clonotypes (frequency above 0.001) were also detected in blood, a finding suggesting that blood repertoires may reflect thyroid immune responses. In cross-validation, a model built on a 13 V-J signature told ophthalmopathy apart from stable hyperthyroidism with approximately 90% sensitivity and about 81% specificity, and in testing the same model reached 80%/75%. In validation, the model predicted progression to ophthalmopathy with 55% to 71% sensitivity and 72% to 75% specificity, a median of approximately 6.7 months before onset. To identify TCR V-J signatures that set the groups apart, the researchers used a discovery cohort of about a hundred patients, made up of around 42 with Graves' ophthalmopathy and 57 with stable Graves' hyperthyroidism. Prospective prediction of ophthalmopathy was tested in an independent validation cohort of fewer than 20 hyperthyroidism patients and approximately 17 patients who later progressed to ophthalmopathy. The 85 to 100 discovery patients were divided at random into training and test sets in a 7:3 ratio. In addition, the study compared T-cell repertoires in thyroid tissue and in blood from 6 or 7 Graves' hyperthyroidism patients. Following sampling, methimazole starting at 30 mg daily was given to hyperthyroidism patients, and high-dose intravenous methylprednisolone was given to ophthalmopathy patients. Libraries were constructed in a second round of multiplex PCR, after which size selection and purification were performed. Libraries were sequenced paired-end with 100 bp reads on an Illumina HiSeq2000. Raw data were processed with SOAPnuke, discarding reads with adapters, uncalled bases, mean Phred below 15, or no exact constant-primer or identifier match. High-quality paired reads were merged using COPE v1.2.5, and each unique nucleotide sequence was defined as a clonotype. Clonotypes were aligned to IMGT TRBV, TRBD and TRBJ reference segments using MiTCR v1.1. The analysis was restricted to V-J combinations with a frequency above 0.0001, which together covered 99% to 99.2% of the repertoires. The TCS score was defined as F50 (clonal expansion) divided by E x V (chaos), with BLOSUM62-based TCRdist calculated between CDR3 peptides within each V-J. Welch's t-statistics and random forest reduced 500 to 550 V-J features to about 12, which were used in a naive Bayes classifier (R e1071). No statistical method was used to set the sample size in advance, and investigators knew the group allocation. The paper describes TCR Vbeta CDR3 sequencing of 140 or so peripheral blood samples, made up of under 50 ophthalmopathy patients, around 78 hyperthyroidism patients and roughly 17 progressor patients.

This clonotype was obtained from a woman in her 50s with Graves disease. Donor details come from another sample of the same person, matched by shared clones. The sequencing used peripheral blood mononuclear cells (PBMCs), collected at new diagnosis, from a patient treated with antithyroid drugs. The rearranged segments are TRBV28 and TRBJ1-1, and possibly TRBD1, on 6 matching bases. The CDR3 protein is CATFPGGTKAFF. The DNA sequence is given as TGTGCCACCTTTCCCGGGGGCACTAAAGCTTTCTTT.